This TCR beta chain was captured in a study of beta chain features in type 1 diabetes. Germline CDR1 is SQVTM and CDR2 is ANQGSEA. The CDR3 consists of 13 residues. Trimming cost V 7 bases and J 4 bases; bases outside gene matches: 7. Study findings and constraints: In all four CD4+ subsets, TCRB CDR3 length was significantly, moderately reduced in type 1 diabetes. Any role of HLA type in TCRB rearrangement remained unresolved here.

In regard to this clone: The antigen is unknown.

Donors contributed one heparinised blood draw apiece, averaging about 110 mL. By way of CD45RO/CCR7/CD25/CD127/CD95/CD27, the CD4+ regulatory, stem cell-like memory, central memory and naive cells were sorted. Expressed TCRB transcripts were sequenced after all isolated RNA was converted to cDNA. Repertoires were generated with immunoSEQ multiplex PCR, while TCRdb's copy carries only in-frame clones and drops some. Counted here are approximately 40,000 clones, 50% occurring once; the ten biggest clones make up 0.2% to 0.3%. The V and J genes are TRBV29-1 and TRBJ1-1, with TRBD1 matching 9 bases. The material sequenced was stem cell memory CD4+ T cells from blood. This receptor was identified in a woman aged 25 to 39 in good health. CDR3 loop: CSAARDRATEAFF. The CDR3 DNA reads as TGCAGCGCTGCCAGGGACAGGGCCACTGAAGCTTTCTTT.